The clone carrying this T cell receptor beta chain occurred many times. These data are taken from a study of T cells in Graves' hyperthyroidism and ophthalmopathy. This CDR3 spans 17 amino acids. V lost 7 bases, J lost 0 bases, and 20 bases lay in between. Per the germline V gene, CDR1 is SNHLY and CDR2 is FYNNEI. RNA transcripts gave rise to amplified TCR beta CDR3 regions. The TCR CDR3 first-round RT-PCR relied on the HTBI primer set. TCRdb re-analysed the multiplex PCR reads in MiXCR, keeping a single row per CDR3 protein. In the table there are about 400,000 distinct CDR3 sequences, about 15% of which are singletons.

Sequences were obtained from blood. The receptor's source is a woman in her 30s with Graves' ophthalmopathy. The genes are TRBV2 and TRBJ2-3; D is possibly TRBD1 (5 bases). The CDR3, as DNA: TGTGCCAGCACCCCCAGGGTGGTACTGACAAGCACAGATACGCAGTATTTT. It specifies CASTPRVVLTSTDTQYF.